The entry below gives a single TCR beta chain sequence along with its context. The antigen this receptor binds is unknown. Base qualities were left out, and no much larger clone turns up one base away. This sample is drawn from a study of cytomegalovirus exposure and HLA in healthy donors (dated by TCRdb to 2015 to 2018). Regarding the complete study: An earlier analysis of approximately 640 of the donors reported approximately 270 Gb of sequence data and around 120 million unique TCR beta sequences from 150 million to 200 million T cells. Around 330 gigabases of sequencing data and around 85 million unique TCR sequences made up an early release that covered approximately 620 HLA-typed donors. Among the roughly 410 genotyped donors, roughly 80% belonged to the genetic ancestry cluster associated with self-reported Caucasian donors. The aim of the study was to test whether cataloging public T cell receptors could identify signatures of past pathogen exposure. The study used immunosequencing to profile the T cell repertoires of about 670 subjects and linked those repertoires to cytomegalovirus serostatus. Besides the first cohort of 550 to 750 subjects, a separate validation cohort made up of 95 to 150 different subjects was used. High-throughput TCR immunosequencing, statistical association of individual TCRs with disease status, and machine learning were combined to predict cytomegalovirus infection status. A later analysis re-examined previously published TCR beta repertoires from 600 to 700 donors and added high-resolution HLA genotyping to investigate patterns of TCR occurrence. Rather than using new phenotypic data, the later analysis identified candidate immune exposures from TCR beta sequences and from how often those sequences occurred across donors. An earlier analysis of approximately 500 of the donors applied high-throughput TCR beta sequencing to assess whether each TCR beta V gene segment acted as functional or pseudogenic. Alongside the repertoire data, information on donor age, sex, ethnicity and CMV serostatus was compiled. Genome-wide SNP genotypes for about 55% of the roughly 670 donors were used in a later genetic analysis, which treated that subset as a discovery cohort. All discovery cohort repertoires had been generated using a single sequencing platform. HLA typing included class I and class II loci at four-digit resolution. The number of typed donors differed by locus: roughly 629-640 for A, B, C, DRB1 and DQB1; approximately 520 for DQA1; 606 for DPA1; and around 450 for DPB1. About five DR-DQ haplotypes were treated as single units for association and clustering because of strong linkage in the cohort. On average, over 200,000 unique TCR beta nucleotide sequences were sequenced per donor among 398 genotyped donors of the cohort, with roughly 20% of those sequences being non-productive.

Libraries were prepared through the immunoSEQ multiplex PCR assay. For the multiplex PCR, a mixture combining 60 forward primers for TCR Vbeta segments and 13 reverse primers for TCR Jbeta segments was used. The CDR3 region of rearranged TCR beta genes was amplified from genomic DNA with a multiplex PCR assay. The Illumina HiSeq System was used to sequence the amplified TCR beta libraries as 87-base-pair reads. The original methods were these. In a later analysis, tens of millions of unique TCR beta chains were counted across the roughly 670 repertoires, and around 10 million of these chains were shared by at least two donors. To remove PCR and sequencing errors, raw reads were error-corrected and collapsed into unique sequences using a nearest-neighbor algorithm that merged closely related sequences. Alignment of CDR3 sequences to IMGT reference sequences was used to assign V, D and J gene segments. Each retained sequence needed at least a six-nucleotide match to both a V gene segment and a J gene segment. A rearrangement was called productive if the CDR3 had no stop codons and remained in frame with V and J, and every other rearrangement was called non-productive. Following IMGT convention, CDR3 was defined as the stretch from the second conserved V-encoded cysteine to the conserved J-encoded phenylalanine. The earlier analysis of 587 of the donors excluded sequences that lacked an unambiguous match to a single V gene segment. An earlier analysis of some 610 of the donors called V segments functional above 56.7% productive rearrangements and segregating when the between-donor standard deviation exceeded 5%. To diagnose cytomegalovirus status from the catalog of TCR beta chain sequences, a statistical classification framework was built. V and J gene assignment, in a later analysis, came from comparing TCR nucleotide sequences with IMGT/GENE-DB human TR gene sequences. In a later analysis, CDR3 sequences and most-parsimonious VDJ recombination scenarios were assigned using the TCRdist pipeline. In a later analysis, every TCR beta chain was defined by the combination of its CDR3 amino acid sequence and its V-gene family, and reads without a unique V-gene family were dropped. In a later analysis, around 600 highly shared, low-generation-probability nucleotide sequences were removed to address suspected cross-contamination and a sequencing artifact. In a later analysis, a clonal expansion index was calculated for each public chain from normalized within-repertoire ranks of inferred template counts. In a later analysis, generation probabilities were computed using a VDJ recombination model fitted to out-of-frame rearrangements, and the results were checked against IGoR. In a later analysis, TCR-TCR, TCR-HLA and TCR-CMV co-occurrence was scored with hypergeometric tests, and a repertoire-size bias correction was applied to TCR pairs. To estimate false discovery rates, a later analysis permuted the HLA or CMV assignments 20 times. In a later analysis, co-occurring TCRs were grouped using DBSCAN, with TCRdist sequence similarity added in when clustering inside HLA-allele-positive subsets. Repertoires with fewer than 30,000 or more than 120,000 public chains, plus five repertoires with anomalous nucleotide sharing, were excluded from co-occurrence clustering. TCRdb took this table from immuneACCESS and kept in-frame rearrangements with V and J called. Such tables lack part of the clones; where checked against another copy, unresolved V genes explain under half of the gap, and the rest is unexplained. The V and J calls and the clone size are those of that table, but D and trimming were determined from the DNA. Within this sample are 45,000 to 70,000 clones, with approximately 82% of them counted one time only. 2.5% to 3% of the sample lies in the top ten.

The cohort comprised several hundred healthy bone marrow donors. All cohort members were sampled while nominally healthy, although unrecorded immune exposures were likely present. The donor tested CMV seronegative and was one of the 352 seronegative cohort members. Each donor provided a peripheral blood sample, and peripheral blood mononuclear cells were used for TCR beta sequencing. Genomic DNA was extracted from the blood cell samples with the Qiagen DNeasy Blood Extraction Kit. Overall study results and their limits: Correlated functional status among segregating V segments might reflect linkage disequilibrium, but an unknown experimental factor could not be ruled out. Over 15 rarely observed V segments, including chromosome 9 orphons, were excluded from the earlier analysis of some 590 of the donors because counts were too low. HLA typing was unavailable for some donors at each locus, so association tests used only the typed subset. A total of 164 TCR beta chains were listed by the study as associated with cytomegalovirus. According to the authors, the approach could potentially be generalized to other disease states and immunological phenotypes. According to a later analysis, most CMV-associated TCR beta chains appeared to be HLA-restricted, and the HLA associations seemed to be driven largely by CMV exposure. Cytomegalovirus status was reported to be diagnosed by the classifier with high specificity and sensitivity in both the original and validation cohorts. An association between a missense DCLRE1C variant and V-gene and J-gene trimming of TCR beta chains was found in a later genetic analysis and replicated in an independent cohort. A further reported finding was that TCR beta sequences accurately predicted the HLA-A and HLA-B alleles for most subjects in the first cohort. According to a later genetic analysis, donors in an Asian-associated ancestry cluster had fewer N-insertions in productive TCRs than the approximately 650-donor mean. A later analysis reported that several top co-occurrence clusters appeared linked to parvovirus B19, influenza, CMV and Epstein-Barr virus. According to a later analysis, TCR association rates differed among HLA loci, with DRB1 alleles showing the most associated TCRs and HLA-C alleles showing the fewest. Across donors, most TCR sequences were observed very rarely, whereas some public TCRs were present in many individuals. In vitro tests confirmed that a few of the cytomegalovirus-associated TCR beta chains recognize cytomegalovirus antigens. Compared with equally common non-associated chains, HLA-associated TCR beta chains in a later analysis were more clonally expanded and had lower generation probabilities. The only immune exposure information available for the cohort was CMV serostatus. In an earlier analysis of around 600 of the donors, most TCR beta V segments appeared in productive rearrangements about 87% or about 30% of the time, broadly matching IMGT annotations. The sequencing pipeline was judged likely to have produced a cluster of highly shared sequence variants as a technical artifact. Some IMGT-functional V segments, including TRBV6-2 and TRBV6-3, could not be told apart with the 87-base-pair reads, so those segments were excluded. Presence/absence analyses assumed roughly uniform sequencing depth across donors, an assumption that may not hold. The cohort was sequenced for TCR beta chains only, and without alpha or paired-chain data the features that could be detected were limited. When HLA alleles, especially DR and DQ, strongly co-occurred, attributing TCR associations to individual alleles was difficult. At a false discovery rate of 0.05, a later analysis linked about 16,000 TCR beta sequences to specific HLA alleles.

The germline V gene (reference sequence) gives CDR1 as MNHEY and CDR2 as SMNVEV. From V the trimming removes 7 bases and from J it removes 0 bases, while the gene matches leave 8 bases of the junction unaccounted for. The cysteine opens and the phenylalanine closes a CDR3 of 18 amino acids. Only the CDR3 part of the read is kept: 54 bases, read in frame from the first base. The sequence came from a man aged 50 to 59 in good health and CMV-seronegative. This sequence uses TRBV27 and TRBJ2-1, and 14 junction bases match TRBD2. Sequenced input: PBMCs. CDR3 loop: CASTPGLAGASSYNEQFF. The nucleotides are TGTGCCAGCACCCCGGGACTAGCGGGAGCCAGCTCCTACAATGAGCAGTTCTTC.